Sequencing of this T cell receptor (beta chain) was carried out in a study of cytomegalovirus exposure and HLA in healthy donors. Repertoires were generated with immunoSEQ multiplex PCR, while TCRdb's copy carries only in-frame clones and drops some. The sample has 100,000 to 150,000 clones, 90% to 97% seen once; the top ten hold around 1.7%. The CDR3 is 16 amino acids. The trim removed 2 bases at V and 3 bases at J, leaving 7 bases unmatched. The germline CDR1 and CDR2 sequences are MDHEN and SYDVKM. The receptor comes from a man aged 18 to 35 in good health and CMV-seronegative. The specimen was PBMCs. V and J are TRBV28 and TRBJ1-5; 7 bases align to TRBD1. The CDR3 coding sequence is TGTGCCAGCAGTTTAGGAGGGGGCGCCCCCAATCAGCCCCAGCATTTT. This sequence encodes CASSLGGGAPNQPQHF.